Given below is one T cell receptor beta chain in context. Original data processing: Reference gene primer amplification gave nucleated cell count estimates. Libraries were prepared by immunoSEQ multiplex PCR; TCRdb keeps only in-frame clonotypes and omits some of them. V, J and clone size are taken as reported in that table, and D and trimming were inferred from the DNA itself. The sample lists approximately 45,000 clones; roughly 88% were seen once. CDR1 LNHDA and CDR2 SQIVND come from the germline V gene (reference sequence). The CDR3 consists of 14 residues. The V and J ends lost 2 bases and 6 bases respectively, with 10 bases between them. The data stem from a study of blood T cell repertoires in COVID-19. Study-wide background: Samples taken during acute and convalescent COVID-19 were collected in the United States, Italy and Spain.

The sequence derives from a middle-aged woman with acute or convalescent COVID-19. The sequencing input was peripheral blood. The J gene is TRBJ2-2, the V gene TRBV19, with a possible D match to TRBD1 (5 bases). The CDR3 nucleotides are TGTGCCAGTAGTATACAGGGTGGGTCCGGGGAGCTGTTTTTT. This encodes CASSIQGGSGELFF.